This T cell receptor (beta chain) is drawn from a study of brain metastases from non-small cell lung cancer. Assay used: immunoSEQ multiplex PCR; TCRdb lists only in-frame clones, some missing. Of 980 or so clones detected, nearly 95% appear once; the ten largest clones hold 4.5% to 5.5%. With regard to this clone: A junction end diverges from the germline sequence, so it may reflect a read error.

The clonotype comes from a donor at least 40 years old with non-small cell lung cancer. The sequenced sample consisted of tumor-adjacent normal tissue.

Here the CDR3 reads CASSYSLLQEIQYF. CDR3 DNA: TGTGCCAGCAGTTACTCCCTCCTCCAAGAGATCCAGTACTTC. The chain couples TRBV6-5 to TRBJ2-5; D call uncertain. The CDR3 covers 14 residues. CDR1 is MNHEY and CDR2 is SVGAGI in the germline V gene.